This T cell receptor (beta chain) originates from a study of beta chain features in type 1 diabetes. Study conclusions and caveats: A moderate, significant TCRB CDR3 shortening appeared in type 1 diabetes across four CD4+ subsets.

The CDR3 length is 13 residues. Germline CDR1 KGHSH, CDR2 LQKENI. Trimming took off 2 bases at V and 3 bases at J, with 7 bases between the two ends. On this clone itself: No antigen is known for it. The sample holds other DNA sequences that translate to the same CDR3.

Reverse transcribing all isolated RNA meant expressed TCRB transcripts were sequenced. Clones were read by immunoSEQ multiplex PCR, and TCRdb kept only the in-frame ones, dropping some. The profile shows 120,000 or so clones, roughly 15% of them singletons. The sequence was collected from a man aged 25 to 40 with type 1 diabetes. The specimen sequenced was central memory CD4+ T cells from blood. This chain joins TRBV18 and TRBJ1-2; tentative D call: TRBD1 (5 bases). The chain's CDR3 is CASSPGGDYGYTF. The CDR3 DNA follows: TGTGCCAGCTCACCAGGGGGAGACTATGGCTACACCTTC.